The table lists the clone carrying this TCR beta chain with a few counts. What it recognizes is unknown. Genes here carry mouse names. The sequence runs out 4 residues before the end of the CDR3; the remainder is reconstructed from the germline J gene. The data originate from a study of CD8+ T cells in alopecia areata. Sorting of pooled cutaneous lymph node cells used CD4, CD8alpha, NKG2D, NKG2ACE and other markers. The study, taken as a whole, reports: In lesional scalp, particularly from alopecia totalis/universalis, clonality was higher than in normal scalp. Resident alphabeta T-cell populations of normal skin are likewise subject to sequencing in scalp samples.

It was cDNA, reverse transcribed from extracted RNA, that served as the sequencing template. The method was immunoSEQ multiplex PCR; TCRdb's version includes in-frame clones alone and lacks a portion of them. Captured here are around 300,000 clones, none seen once; the top ten comprise roughly 1.2%. The CDR3 is 14 residues long. Deletions cut 3 bases from V and 0 bases from J, with 10 bases between. The germline V gene has CDR1 GKSSPN and CDR2 SITVG. This TCR came from a C3H/HeJ mouse with alopecia areata. This line is of MHC haplotype H2-k. The chain recombines TRBV31 with TRBJ2-3, with D perhaps matching TRBD2 (5 bases). The sample comprised CD4+ T cells sorted from a lymph node. Partial CDR3 DNA: TGTGCCTGGAGGCTGGGAGTTAGTGCAGAA. It yields the protein CAWRLGVSAE. The full CDR3 sequence reads CAWRLGVSAETLYF.